A selection of T cell receptor beta chains follows, all from one sample in a study of T cells in localized non-small cell lung cancer. Profiled with immunoSEQ multiplex PCR; TCRdb holds only in-frame clones, not every one. Among approximately 81,000 clones listed, more than 70% were seen once. The sequencing here drew on peripheral blood, taken before any cancer treatment. Receptors were obtained from a woman between 40 and 69 years old with stage I squamous cell lung carcinoma. Both conserved end residues are part of each CDR3. The D gene is left open where the match is weak. Some rows have no size entry. The others give once, few or many, or a class for an expanded clone.

CASREEGNEKLFF,TGTGCCAGTAGGGAGGAGGGAAATGAAAAACTGTTTTTT,.,.,13,TRBJ1-4,TRBV19
CASSYLGQGGGYTF,TGTGCCAGCAGTTATTTGGGACAGGGGGGTGGCTACACCTTC,.,TRBD1,14,TRBJ1-2,TRBV6-9
CAWNRAVDGYTF,TGTGCCTGGAACAGGGCAGTGGATGGCTACACCTTC,.,.,12,TRBJ1-2,TRBV30
CASSATMGPVGELFF,TGTGCCAGCAGCGCGACTATGGGACCGGTCGGGGAGCTGTTTTTT,.,.,15,TRBJ2-2,TRBV9
CASSPWRTSVVYEQYF,TGTGCCAGCAGCCCGTGGCGGACTAGCGTTGTTTACGAGCAGTACTTC,.,TRBD2,16,TRBJ2-7,TRBV5-6
CASSSGQPNTEAFF,TGCGCCAGCAGCTCGGGACAGCCGAACACTGAAGCTTTCTTT,.,TRBD1,14,TRBJ1-1,TRBV5-1
CASSLGSVSSGAETQYF,TGTGCCAGCAGCTTAGGGTCCGTGTCTAGCGGGGCCGAGACCCAGTACTTC,.,TRBD2,17,TRBJ2-5,TRBV11-3
CASSQGAANTGELFF,TGCGCCAGCAGCCAAGGGGCCGCGAACACCGGGGAGCTGTTTTTT,.,.,15,TRBJ2-2,TRBV4-1
CASSSTGTEQETQYF,TGTGCCAGCAGCTCAACCGGGACTGAGCAAGAGACCCAGTACTTC,.,.,15,TRBJ2-5,TRBV5-4
CAWSMDRGRGYTF,TGTGCCTGGAGTATGGACAGGGGCCGGGGCTACACCTTC,.,TRBD1,13,TRBJ1-2,TRBV30
CASSRGTAGGNTIYF,TGTGCCAGCAGTAGGGGGACAGCTGGAGGAAACACCATATATTTT,.,TRBD1,15,TRBJ1-3,TRBV11-2
CASRPGTGNEQFF,TGTGCCAGCAGACCCGGGACAGGCAATGAGCAGTTCTTC,.,TRBD1,13,TRBJ2-1,TRBV7-9
CASSEMASRTYGYTF,TGTGCCAGCAGTGAAATGGCCTCACGGACCTATGGCTACACCTTC,.,.,15,TRBJ1-2,TRBV2
CASSFPRPTDGYEQYF,TGCGCCAGCAGCTTCCCACGACCTACGGACGGCTACGAGCAGTACTTC,once,.,16,TRBJ2-7,TRBV5-1
CASSRTSGARSYNEQFF,TGTGCCAGCAGCCGGACTAGCGGGGCCCGGTCCTACAATGAGCAGTTCTTC,.,TRBD2,17,TRBJ2-1,TRBV6-4
CASSLSTGQGTGNEQFF,TGCGCCAGCAGCCTTTCTACCGGACAGGGGACGGGCAATGAGCAGTTCTTC,.,TRBD1,17,TRBJ2-1,TRBV5-1
CASSKSQAYEQYF,TGTGCCAGCAGTAAGTCACAGGCCTACGAGCAGTACTTC,.,.,13,TRBJ2-7,TRBV6-5
CASSIGRGTEAFF,TGTGCCAGCAGCATTGGGAGGGGCACTGAAGCTTTCTTT,once,.,13,TRBJ1-1,TRBV11-2
CASSIAGSRTDTQYF,TGTGCCAGTAGTATAGCAGGGTCCCGCACAGATACGCAGTATTTT,.,.,15,TRBJ2-3,TRBV19
CASSEDESQGEVF,TGTGCCAGCAGTGAAGACGAATCCCAGGGGGAAGTCTTT,.,TRBD1,13,TRBJ1-1,TRBV2
CASSLARGYNEKLFF,TGTGCCAGCAGTCTCGCGCGGGGATATAATGAAAAACTGTTTTTT,.,.,15,TRBJ1-4,TRBV2
CAWSVRGSYQPQHF,TGTGCCTGGAGTGTTCGGGGAAGCTATCAGCCCCAGCATTTT,.,.,14,TRBJ1-5,TRBV30
CAWSGDPGQGYEYTGELFF,TGTGCCTGGAGTGGGGACCCGGGACAGGGGTATGAGTACACCGGGGAGCTGTTTTTT,once,TRBD1,19,TRBJ2-2,TRBV30
CASSLVGGAANEQFF,TGTGCCAGCAGCTTAGTCGGGGGGGCCGCGAATGAGCAGTTCTTC,.,TRBD2,15,TRBJ2-1,TRBV7-2
CASSPSTGGNYGYTF,TGTGCCAGCAGCCCTTCGACCGGAGGGAACTATGGCTACACCTTC,.,.,15,TRBJ1-2,TRBV7-8
CASSSLTDPLFGNTIYF,TGTGCCAGCAGTTCCCTTACCGATCCGCTATTTGGAAACACCATATATTTT,.,.,17,TRBJ1-3,TRBV27
CASSLTSGETQYF,TGTGCCAGCTCACTTACTAGCGGAGAGACCCAGTACTTC,.,TRBD2,13,TRBJ2-5,TRBV18